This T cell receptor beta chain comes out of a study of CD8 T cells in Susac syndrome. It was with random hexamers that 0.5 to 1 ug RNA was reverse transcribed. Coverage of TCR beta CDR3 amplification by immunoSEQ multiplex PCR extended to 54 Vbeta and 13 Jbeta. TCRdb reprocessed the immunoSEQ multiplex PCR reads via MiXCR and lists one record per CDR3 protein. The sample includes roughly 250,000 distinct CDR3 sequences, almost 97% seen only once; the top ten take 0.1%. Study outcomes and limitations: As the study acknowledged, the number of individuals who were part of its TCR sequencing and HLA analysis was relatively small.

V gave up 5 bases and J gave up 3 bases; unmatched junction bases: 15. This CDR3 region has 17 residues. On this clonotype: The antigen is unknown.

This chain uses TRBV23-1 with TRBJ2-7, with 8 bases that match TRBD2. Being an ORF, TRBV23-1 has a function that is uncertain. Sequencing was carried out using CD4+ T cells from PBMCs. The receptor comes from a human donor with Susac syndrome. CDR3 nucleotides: TGCGCCAGCAGTTTTTCCGCCGGCGGGAGGCCCATCTACGAGCAGTACTTC. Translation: CASSFSAGGRPIYEQYF.